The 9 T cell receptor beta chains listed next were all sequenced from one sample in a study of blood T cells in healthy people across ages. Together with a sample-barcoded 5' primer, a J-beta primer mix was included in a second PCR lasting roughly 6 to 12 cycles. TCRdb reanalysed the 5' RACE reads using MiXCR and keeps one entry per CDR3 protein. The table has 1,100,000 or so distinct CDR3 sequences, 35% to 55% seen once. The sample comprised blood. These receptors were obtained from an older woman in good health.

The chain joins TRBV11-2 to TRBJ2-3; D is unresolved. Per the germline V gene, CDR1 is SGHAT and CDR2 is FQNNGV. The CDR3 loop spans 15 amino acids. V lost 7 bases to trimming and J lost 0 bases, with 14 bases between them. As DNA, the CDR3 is TGTGCCAGCACCGCGAGCGTGTCTAGCACAGATACGCAGTATTTT. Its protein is CASTASVSSTDTQYF.

CDR3 protein: CASSLAGLAGGLRDEQYF. The CDR3 DNA sequence: TGTGCCAGCAGCTTGGCCGGGCTAGCGGGAGGGTTACGGGATGAGCAGTACTTC. The V gene is TRBV5-5, the J gene TRBJ2-5; 12 bases match TRBD2. The V gene's germline CDR1 is SGHKS and CDR2 YYEKEE (reference sequence). V lost 0 bases to trimming and J lost 11 bases; unmatched junction nucleotides: 17. The CDR3 has 18 amino acids.

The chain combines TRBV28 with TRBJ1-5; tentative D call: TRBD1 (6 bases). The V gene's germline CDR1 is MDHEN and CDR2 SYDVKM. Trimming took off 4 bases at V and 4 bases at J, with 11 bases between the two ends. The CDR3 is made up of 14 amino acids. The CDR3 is CASSSLQGNQPQHF. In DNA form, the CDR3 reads TGTGCCAGCAGTTCGCTACAGGGTAATCAGCCCCAGCATTTT.

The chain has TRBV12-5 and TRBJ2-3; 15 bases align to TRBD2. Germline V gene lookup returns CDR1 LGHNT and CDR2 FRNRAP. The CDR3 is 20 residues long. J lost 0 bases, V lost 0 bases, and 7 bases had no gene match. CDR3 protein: CASGLVLGLAGGSSTDTQYF. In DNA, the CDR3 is TGTGCTAGTGGTTTGGTACTTGGACTAGCGGGAGGGTCTAGCACAGATACGCAGTATTTT.

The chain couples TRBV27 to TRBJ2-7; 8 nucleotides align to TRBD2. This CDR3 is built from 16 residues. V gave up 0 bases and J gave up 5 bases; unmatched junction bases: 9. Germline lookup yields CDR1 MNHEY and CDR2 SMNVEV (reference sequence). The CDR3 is CASSLSTSGVSDEQYF. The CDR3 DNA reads TGTGCCAGCAGTTTATCCACTAGCGGAGTTTCCGACGAGCAGTACTTC.

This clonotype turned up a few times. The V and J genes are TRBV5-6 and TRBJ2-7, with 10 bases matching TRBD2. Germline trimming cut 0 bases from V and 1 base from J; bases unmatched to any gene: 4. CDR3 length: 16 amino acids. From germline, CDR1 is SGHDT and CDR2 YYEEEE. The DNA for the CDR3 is TGTGCCAGCAGCTTGGGGCTAGCGGGGGCTTCCTACGAGCAGTACTTC. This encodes CASSLGLAGASYEQYF.

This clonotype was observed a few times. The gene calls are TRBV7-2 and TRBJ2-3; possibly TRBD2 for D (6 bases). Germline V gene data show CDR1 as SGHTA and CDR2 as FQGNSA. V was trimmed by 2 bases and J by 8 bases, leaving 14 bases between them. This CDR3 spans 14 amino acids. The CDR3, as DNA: TGTGCCAGCAGCTTATCTGGGGGGACGGGTACGCAGTATTTT. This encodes CASSLSGGTGTQYF. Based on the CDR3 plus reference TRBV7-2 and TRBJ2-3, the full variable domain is GAGVSQSPSNKVTEKGKDVELRCDPISGHTALYWYRQSLGQGLEFLIYFQGNSAPDKSGLPSDRFSAERTGGSVSTLTIQRTQQEDSAVYLCASSLSGGTGTQYFGPGTRLTVL.

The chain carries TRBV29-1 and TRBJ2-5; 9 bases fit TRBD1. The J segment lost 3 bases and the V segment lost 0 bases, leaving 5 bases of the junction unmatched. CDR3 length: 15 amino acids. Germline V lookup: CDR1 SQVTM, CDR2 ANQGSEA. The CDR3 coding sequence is TGCAGCGTTGAAGATAACAGGGGGCGGAAAGAGACCCAGTACTTC. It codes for CSVEDNRGRKETQYF.

The CDR3 loop reads CASSGDTAYNEQFF. The CDR3 nucleotides read TGTGCCAGCAGCGGGGACACCGCCTACAATGAGCAGTTCTTC. The gene calls are TRBV9 and TRBJ2-1; TRBD1 might be the D (6 bases). V gave up 3 bases and J gave up 2 bases, with 9 bases separating them. Per the germline V gene, CDR1 is SGDLS and CDR2 is YYNGEE. CDR3 size: 14 residues.